The 27 T cell receptor beta chains presented below share a single source sample, sequenced in a study of beta chain features in type 1 diabetes. The whole isolated RNA underwent reverse transcription, so sequencing captured expressed TCRB transcripts. The table came from immunoSEQ multiplex PCR; TCRdb's copy has only in-frame clones and leaves some out. The sample contains tens of thousands of clones, roughly a third of which appear only once. Sequencing used stem cell memory CD4+ T cells from blood. Receptor source: a woman between 18 and 29 years old in good health.

V and J are TRBV19 and TRBJ1-3; the D gene is possibly TRBD1 (5 bases). The germline V gene has CDR1 LNHDA and CDR2 SQIVND (reference sequence). The CDR3 consists of 14 residues. The germline V and J ends were trimmed by 4 bases and 3 bases, with 10 bases remaining between them. Here the CDR3 reads CASSTSTGGNTIYF. Here the CDR3 DNA reads TGTGCCAGTAGTACGTCAACAGGTGGAAACACCATATATTTT.

This clone showed up just a few times. V gene TRBV12-5 combines with J gene TRBJ2-1; maybe TRBD1 (6 bases). There are 14 residues in the CDR3. Germline V CDR1 and CDR2: LGHNT, FRNRAP. V lost 7 bases to trimming and J lost 4 bases, with 14 bases between them. DNA for the CDR3: TGTGCTAGTGCCTCCAACGACAGGTACAATGAGCAGTTCTTC. Translating gives CASASNDRYNEQFF.

V usage is TRBV9 and J usage is TRBJ2-2; the D gene is possibly TRBD1 (6 bases). The ends were cut back, 0 bases at V and 5 bases at J, with 11 bases in the middle. This CDR3 contains 15 residues. Per germline, CDR1 SGDLS and CDR2 YYNGEE. CDR3 DNA: TGTGCCAGCAGCGTAGAAGGGGGACGGACCGGGGAGCTGTTTTTT. As protein: CASSVEGGRTGELFF.

This clone was recorded a few times. V usage is TRBV10-3 and J usage is TRBJ2-2; 10 bases align to TRBD1. The CDR3 is made up of 14 amino acids. Germline V gene sequence: CDR1 ENHRY, CDR2 SYGVKD. Germline trimming cut 6 bases from V and 3 bases from J; bases unmatched to any gene: 1. The CDR3 DNA is TGTGCCATCAGGGGGACAGGGGACACCGGGGAGCTGTTTTTT. Its translation: CAIRGTGDTGELFF.

This clone appeared a few times. This CDR3 reads CASSPADYTGADTQYF. CDR3 DNA: TGCGCCAGCAGCCCCGCGGACTACACTGGGGCAGATACGCAGTATTTT. V is TRBV5-1 and J is TRBJ2-3, with a tentative D call TRBD2 (6 bases). Germline V lookup: CDR1 SGHRS, CDR2 YFSETQ. Trimming removed 4 bases from V and 4 bases from J, with 19 bases in between. This CDR3 comprises 16 residues.

In this sample, this clone turned up a few times. The rearrangement joins TRBV19 to TRBJ1-5; no firm D call. The CDR3 runs 16 residues. Germline values: CDR1 LNHDA, CDR2 SQIVND (reference sequence). Trimming pared 6 bases from V and 3 bases from J, leaving 18 bases between. CDR3 amino acids: CASRAVVAGPNQPQHF. CDR3 coding DNA: TGTGCCAGTAGAGCGGTAGTAGCGGGCCCCAATCAGCCCCAGCATTTT.

The chain employs TRBV11-2 and TRBJ1-6; TRBD1 might be the D (5 bases). Looked up from germline, CDR1 is SGHAT and CDR2 is FQNNGV. This CDR3 spans 16 amino acids. Trimming shortened V by 5 bases and J by 0 bases, and 11 bases separated the two germline ends. CDR3 in DNA: TGTGCCAGCAGCATGAGACAGAGCTCCTATAATTCACCCCTCCACTTT. Translation gives CASSMRQSSYNSPLHF.

The J gene is TRBJ2-3, the V gene TRBV5-1; a possible D gene is TRBD2 (5 bases). CDR1 is SGHRS, CDR2 YFSETQ, per germline. V lost 0 bases and J 0 bases, leaving 5 bases between the germline ends. CDR3 length: 14 amino acids. The CDR3 region has the DNA TGCGCCAGCAGCTTGGGGACTAGCACAGATACGCAGTATTTT. It specifies CASSLGTSTDTQYF.

The rearrangement joins TRBV2 to TRBJ1-1; tentative D call: TRBD1 (5 bases). This CDR3 region has 13 residues. Germline V gene sequence: CDR1 SNHLY, CDR2 FYNNEI. The V and J ends lost 3 bases and 1 base respectively, with 6 bases between them. The CDR3 DNA reads TGTGCCAGCAGTGAGCAGGGGAACACTGAAGCTTTCTTT. The encoded protein is CASSEQGNTEAFF.

This chain joins TRBV5-1 and TRBJ2-3; 7 nucleotides agree with TRBD1. V trimming: 2 bases; J trimming: 6 bases; junction bases outside the gene matches: 3. CDR3 size: 13 residues. Looked up from germline, CDR1 is SGHRS and CDR2 is YFSETQ. The CDR3 DNA reads TGCGCCAGCAGCTTTTTCAGGGGGGATACGCAGTATTTT. This codes for CASSFFRGDTQYF.

CDR3 DNA sequence: TGTGCCAGCAGCTTGGGGGGGACCACTGAAGCTTTCTTT. Its protein product is CASSLGGTTEAFF. The chain employs TRBV7-3 and TRBJ1-1; D is perhaps TRBD1 (5 bases). This CDR3 comprises 13 residues. Trimming pared 3 bases from V and 4 bases from J, leaving 9 bases between. The germline gives CDR1 SGHTA, CDR2 FQGTGA.

The V and J genes are TRBV7-9 and TRBJ2-7, with 8 positions matching TRBD1. The trim removed 2 bases at V and 1 base at J, leaving 1 base unmatched. Germline CDR1 and CDR2: SEHNR and FQNEAQ (reference sequence). The CDR3 runs to 14 residues. CDR3 in DNA: TGTGCCAGCAGCTTACAGGGGGCGTCCTACGAGCAGTACTTC. Encoded protein: CASSLQGASYEQYF. The full variable domain, completed using reference TRBV7-9 and TRBJ2-7, is DTGVSQNPRHKITKRGQNVTFRCDPISEHNRLYWYRQTLGQGPEFLTYFQNEAQLEKSRLLSDRFSAERPKGSFSTLEIQRTEQGDSAMYLCASSLQGASYEQYFGPGTRLTVT.

The rearrangement uses TRBV2 and TRBJ2-5; TRBD1 matches at 9 bases. The germline V gene encodes CDR1 SNHLY and CDR2 FYNNEI. V shed 8 bases, J shed 4 bases, and the junction held 11 bases outside the gene matches. The CDR3 spans 15 residues. CDR3 coding DNA: TGTGCCAGCTCGGCCGGGACAGGGTGGTCAGAGACCCAGTACTTC. It translates to CASSAGTGWSETQYF.

This clone came up a few times. V gene TRBV7-9 combines with J gene TRBJ1-4, with a possible D match to TRBD1 (6 bases). This CDR3 is 14 amino acids long. Looked up from germline, CDR1 is SEHNR and CDR2 is FQNEAQ (reference sequence). Trimming stripped 5 bases from V and 7 bases from J, with 14 bases between. The DNA for the CDR3 is TGTGCCAGCAGCCGGACAGAGGGTAGTGAAAAACTGTTTTTT. Residues: CASSRTEGSEKLFF. Supplemented by reference TRBV7-9 and TRBJ1-4, the full variable domain reads DTGVSQNPRHKITKRGQNVTFRCDPISEHNRLYWYRQTLGQGPEFLTYFQNEAQLEKSRLLSDRFSAERPKGSFSTLEIQRTEQGDSAMYLCASSRTEGSEKLFFGSGTQLSVL.

This clone showed up just a few times. The rearrangement links TRBV18 to TRBJ1-2; D is ambiguous. V lost 3 bases to trimming and J lost 5 bases, with 16 bases between them. This CDR3 has 15 residues. Germline V gene data show CDR1 as KGHSH and CDR2 as LQKENI. CDR3 sequence reads: CASSPRVEDQYGYTF. CDR3 nucleotide sequence: TGTGCCAGCTCACCCCGGGTGGAGGATCAGTATGGCTACACCTTC. Variable domain in full (rest from reference TRBV18 and TRBJ1-2): NAGVMQNPRHLVRRRGQEARLRCSPMKGHSHVYWYRQLPEEGLKFMVYLQKENIIDESGMPKERFSAEFPKEGPSILRIQQVVRGDSAAYFCASSPRVEDQYGYTFGSGTRLTVV.

This clone was seen a handful of times. The chain has TRBV11-2 and TRBJ2-5; no clear D gene. Deletions cut 1 base from V and 1 base from J, with 7 bases between. This CDR3 comprises 14 residues. CDR1 and CDR2 (germline): SGHAT, FQNNGV. CDR3 loop: CASSLGRLQETQYF. The CDR3 DNA reads as TGTGCCAGCAGCTTAGGGCGGCTCCAAGAGACCCAGTACTTC.

The rearrangement uses TRBV6-5 and TRBJ2-5; weak D call: TRBD1 (5 bases). The J call is in doubt because the DNA end fits TRBJ2-7 better. Germline CDR1 and CDR2: MNHEY and SVGAGI. CDR3 size: 14 residues. CDR3 protein: CASSYRQSAYEQYF. The CDR3 DNA sequence: TGTGCCAGCAGTTACCGACAGTCCGCTTACGAGCAGTACTTC.

This clone occurred a few times. V gene TRBV4-3 combines with J gene TRBJ2-1, with 9 bases lining up with TRBD1. J was trimmed by 7 bases and V by 1 base; bases with no gene match: 5. CDR1 and CDR2 from the germline V gene are LGHNA and YSLEER. This CDR3 has 15 amino acids. In DNA form, the CDR3 reads TGCGCCAGCAGCCAAGGTCAGACAGGGGGAAATGAGCAGTTCTTC. Translated: CASSQGQTGGNEQFF.

The J gene is TRBJ2-1, the V gene TRBV5-1, with 10 nucleotides matching TRBD1. After removal of 4 bases from V and 7 bases from J, the junction contained 5 bases not matched to a gene. CDR1 SGHRS and CDR2 YFSETQ come from the germline V gene. The CDR3 contains 14 residues. For the CDR3, the DNA is TGCGCCAGCAGCGGGGGACAGGGGCCGAATGAGCAGTTCTTC. It is translated as CASSGGQGPNEQFF.

In this sample, this clone turned up a few times. V is TRBV6-1 and J is TRBJ1-2, with a tentative D call TRBD1 (5 bases). V gave up 4 bases and J gave up 5 bases, with 20 bases separating them. CDR1 is MNHNS and CDR2 is SASEGT in the germline V gene. The CDR3 is 16 residues long. CDR3 nucleotide sequence: TGTGCCAGCAGTGCCCACCTCGGGGGTGAGGGATATGGCTACACCTTC. It codes for CASSAHLGGEGYGYTF.

This chain connects TRBV2 to TRBJ1-4; 8 bases are a match to TRBD1. The CDR3 has 15 residues. Germline V gene sequence: CDR1 SNHLY, CDR2 FYNNEI. With V trimmed by 4 bases and J by 7 bases, 8 bases remained unmatched. CDR3 protein: CASSVRTGIGEKLFF. The CDR3 coding sequence is TGTGCCAGCAGTGTCCGGACAGGGATTGGTGAAAAACTGTTTTTT.

This chain uses TRBV7-9 with TRBJ2-2; no definite D call. V was clipped by 5 bases and J by 6 bases, with 10 bases between them. CDR3 length: 13 residues. Germline V CDR1 and CDR2: SEHNR, FQNEAQ (reference sequence). The CDR3 region has the DNA TGTGCCAGCAGCCAACAGCCTTCCGGGGAGCTGTTTTTT. This encodes CASSQQPSGELFF.

This clone was observed a few times. The chain recombines TRBV4-2 with TRBJ1-2; D is unresolved. The germline CDR1 and CDR2 sequences are LGHNA and YNFKEQ. The CDR3 sequence is 14 residues long. Trimming stripped 3 bases from V and 4 bases from J, with 12 bases between. The CDR3 reads CASSQRQAVYGYTF. The CDR3 DNA reads as TGTGCCAGCAGCCAGCGTCAGGCAGTCTATGGCTACACCTTC.

This chain links TRBV11-2 with TRBJ1-2; TRBD1 matches at 7 bases. Germline CDR1 is SGHAT and CDR2 is FQNNGV. CDR3 length: 15 residues. Losses at the gene ends were 5 bases for V and 2 bases for J; bases not matched to a gene: 8. The chain's CDR3 is CASSPLDRINYGYTF. In DNA form, the CDR3 reads TGTGCCAGCAGCCCCCTGGACAGGATAAACTATGGCTACACCTTC.

This clone was detected only a few times. This chain joins TRBV5-6 and TRBJ2-3; 12 nucleotides line up with TRBD2. The CDR3 has 17 residues. The ends lost 1 base at V and 2 bases at J; junction bases unmatched: 5. The germline gives CDR1 SGHDT, CDR2 YYEEEE. Here the CDR3 DNA reads TGTGCCAGCAGCTTGCCGGCTAGCGGGAGGGCCACAGATACGCAGTATTTT. Amino acids: CASSLPASGRATDTQYF.

This clone was picked up a small number of times. This sequence joins TRBV5-4 and TRBJ2-5; 7 bases fit TRBD1. J lost 2 bases, V lost 3 bases, and 10 bases had no gene match. Per the germline V gene, CDR1 is SGHNT and CDR2 is YYREEE (reference sequence). The CDR3 spans 16 residues. The chain's CDR3 is CASSSPMGTAQETQYF. Here the CDR3 DNA reads TGTGCCAGCAGCTCCCCTATGGGGACAGCACAAGAGACCCAGTACTTC. The variable domain in full, with the rest retrieved from reference TRBV5-4 and TRBJ2-5, is ETGVTQSPTHLIKTRGQQVTLRCSSQSGHNTVSWYQQALGQGPQFIFQYYREEENGRGNFPPRFSGLQFPNYSSELNVNALELDDSALYLCASSSPMGTAQETQYFGPGTRLLVL.

This sequence joins TRBV4-2 and TRBJ1-4, with D possibly TRBD1 on 5 matching bases. CDR3 length: 15 amino acids. V gave up 4 bases and J gave up 8 bases, with 17 bases separating them. In germline, CDR1 is LGHNA, CDR2 YNFKEQ. For the CDR3, the DNA is TGTGCCAGCAGCCCGAGTTCTGGGGCGGGGGAAAAACTGTTTTTT. Its translation is CASSPSSGAGEKLFF.